This TCR beta chain was captured in a study of cytotoxic CD8 clonotypes in ibrutinib-treated CLL. Study at large: After a median of around six years, some 14 patients stayed remitted and about 12 progressed; responses had been partial in some 25 and complete in 2.

A 1 in 200,000 to 1 in 1 million T cell depth was the sequencing target. Only in-frame clones appear in the TCRdb table, and some are missing; sequencing was by immunoSEQ multiplex PCR. The sample gives 190,000 or so clones, around three quarters of which show up once; roughly 12% is in the top ten. About 2 micrograms of genomic DNA, which was extracted from cryopreserved PBMCs, served as the material used for the TCR beta libraries. Regarding this clone: Its specificity is not known.

The study's findings and limits: Clonality correlated strongly with circulating CD8+ T cells and exceeded age-matched healthy donors at baseline.

Germline assignment: CDR1 SGHRS and CDR2 YFSETQ. Trimming cost V 0 bases and J 9 bases; bases outside gene matches: 9. The CDR3 length is 17 residues. The sequence was obtained from a human donor with chronic lymphocytic leukemia. V and J are TRBV5-1 and TRBJ2-1; 13 bases fit TRBD2. The sequences come from PBMCs, collected after 24 months of ibrutinib treatment. CDR3 bases: TGCGCCAGCAGCTTGGATCCAGGACTAGCGGGAGTTGGTGAGCAGTTCTTC. Protein: CASSLDPGLAGVGEQFF.